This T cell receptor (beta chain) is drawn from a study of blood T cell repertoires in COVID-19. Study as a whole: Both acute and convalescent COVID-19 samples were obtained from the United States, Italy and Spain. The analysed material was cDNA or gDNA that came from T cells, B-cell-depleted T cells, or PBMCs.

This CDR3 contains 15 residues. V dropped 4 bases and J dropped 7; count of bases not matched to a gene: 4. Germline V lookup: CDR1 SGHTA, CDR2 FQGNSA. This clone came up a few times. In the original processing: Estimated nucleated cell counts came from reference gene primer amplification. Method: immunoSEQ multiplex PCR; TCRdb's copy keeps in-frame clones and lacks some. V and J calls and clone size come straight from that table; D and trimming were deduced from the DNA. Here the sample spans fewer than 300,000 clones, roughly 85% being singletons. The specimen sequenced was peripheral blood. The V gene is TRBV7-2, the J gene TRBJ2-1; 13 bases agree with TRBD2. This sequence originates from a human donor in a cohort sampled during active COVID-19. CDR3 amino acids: CASSSLAGGGNEQFF. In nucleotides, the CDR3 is TGTGCCAGCAGCTCACTAGCGGGAGGGGGGAATGAGCAGTTCTTC.